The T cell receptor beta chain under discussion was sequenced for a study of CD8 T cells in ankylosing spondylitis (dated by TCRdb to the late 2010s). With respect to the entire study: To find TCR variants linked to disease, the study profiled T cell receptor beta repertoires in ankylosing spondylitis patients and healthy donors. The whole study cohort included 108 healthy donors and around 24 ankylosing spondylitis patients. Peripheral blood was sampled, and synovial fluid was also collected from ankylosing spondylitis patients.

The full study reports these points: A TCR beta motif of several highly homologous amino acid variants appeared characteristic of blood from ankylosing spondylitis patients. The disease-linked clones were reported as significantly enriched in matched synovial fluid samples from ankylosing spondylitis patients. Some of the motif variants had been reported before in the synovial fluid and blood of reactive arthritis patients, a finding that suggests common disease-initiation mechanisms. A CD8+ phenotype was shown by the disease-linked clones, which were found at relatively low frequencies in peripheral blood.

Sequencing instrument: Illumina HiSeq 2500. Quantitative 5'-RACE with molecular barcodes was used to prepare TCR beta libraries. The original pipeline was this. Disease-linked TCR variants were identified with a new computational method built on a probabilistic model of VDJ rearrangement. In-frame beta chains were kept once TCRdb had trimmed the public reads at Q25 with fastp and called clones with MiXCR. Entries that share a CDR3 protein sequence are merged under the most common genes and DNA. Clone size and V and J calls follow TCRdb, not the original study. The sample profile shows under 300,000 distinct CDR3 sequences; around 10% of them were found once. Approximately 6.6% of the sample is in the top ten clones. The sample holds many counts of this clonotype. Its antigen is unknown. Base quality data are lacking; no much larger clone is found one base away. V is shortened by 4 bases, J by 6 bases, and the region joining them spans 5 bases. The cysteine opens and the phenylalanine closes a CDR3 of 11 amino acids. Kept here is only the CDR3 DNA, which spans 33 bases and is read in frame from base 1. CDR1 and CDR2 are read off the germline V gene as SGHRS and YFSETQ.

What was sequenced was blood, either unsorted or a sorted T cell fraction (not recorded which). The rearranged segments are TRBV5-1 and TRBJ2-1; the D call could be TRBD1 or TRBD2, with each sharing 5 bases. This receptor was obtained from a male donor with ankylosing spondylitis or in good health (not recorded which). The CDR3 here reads CASSGGNEQFF. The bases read TGCGCCAGCAGCGGGGGCAATGAGCAGTTCTTC.